This T cell receptor (beta chain) was captured in a study of neurological immune-mediated disorders (dated by TCRdb to between 2019 and 2020). Turning to the overall study: Using UMI-based sequencing, the study compared peripheral blood TCR-beta repertoires from patients with HTLV-I-associated myelopathy (HAM/TSP), patients with multiple sclerosis, and healthy controls. Longitudinal HAM/TSP and healthy donors were sampled at 3 time-points each (3-40 month intervals). The approximately 110 TCR-beta libraries included longitudinal samples, technical triplicates and paired sorted CD4+ and CD8+ T-cell subsets alongside PBMC samples. The cohort comprised roughly 65 subjects: around 15 HAM/TSP patients, around 34 multiple sclerosis patients and around 20 healthy controls.

In this sample, this clonotype turned up many times. It lacks a known antigen. The record has no base qualities; no much larger clone is one base away. The sample's time point, from its label and the paper: longitudinal time-point 3. Unsorted PBMC libraries were generated from 2 million PBMCs stored in RNAlater at -80 °C until RNA extraction. Peripheral blood was subjected to Ficoll-Hypaque density gradient centrifugation to isolate PBMCs, which were then cryopreserved in liquid nitrogen. To synthesize cDNA, template-switch 5'RACE was performed with a primer carrying a 10-nucleotide random unique molecular identifier so that each TCR transcript was tagged. Every sequencing run yielded over 160 million TCR-beta sequences covering 15-18 subjects. The RNeasy kit was used to extract total RNA. The KAPA Real-time Library Amplification kit was used to amplify TCR-beta VDJ regions with primers for the TCR constant region and the 5'RACE anchor. Sample indexes and Illumina adaptors were added in a first PCR, and a second PCR then increased library yield. The roughly 650 bp TCR product was size-selected on a 2% E-gel SizeSelection system after Ampure bead purification. Before pooling, library quality was assessed on a Bioanalyzer, concentration was determined with Qubit, and library quantification was performed with the Kapa Library Quantification kit. Libraries were sequenced paired-end 2 x 150 bp on an Illumina HiSeq 2500. To increase sequence diversity, about 25-31% phiX was spiked into each library pool. On the study's bioinformatics: The quality-filtered reads were processed with the UMI-based MiGEC pipeline, whose error correction step removed more than 75% of the raw TCR sequences. VDJ genes were aligned to IMGT germline references, and clonotypes were defined by unique CDR3 amino acid sequence plus V-J genes. Clonal expansion, Shannon diversity and CDR3 relatedness were evaluated with VDJtools (CalcPairwiseDistances, ClusterSamples), while phylogenetic trees were built in CLCbio workbench. Clones with at least 8 unique UMIs were defined as expanded, with this threshold being based on coefficient-of-variation modelling across technical triplicates. TCRdb handled the public reads itself, with Q25 trimming in fastp and clone calling in MiXCR, and kept productive beta chains. Rows with a matching CDR3 protein are joined into one entry that keeps the most common DNA and genes. Here the V and J calls rest on TCRdb's processing, not on the authors' analysis. This sample is represented by 95,000 to 110,000 distinct CDR3 sequences; 11% of them were singletons. The ten largest clones take up under 4% of the sample.

V was cut back by 4 bases and J by 4 bases, leaving a gap of 8 bases between them. According to the germline V gene, CDR1 reads SQVTM and CDR2 reads ANQGSEA. The CDR3 contains 12 residues, cysteine and phenylalanine counted. Only CDR3 DNA is held: 36 bases, read in frame from base 1. Broad study findings and their caveats: TCR clonal expansion was highest in HAM/TSP patients and lowest in MS patients, with MS patients falling below even healthy controls. No identical CDR3 amino acid sequences were shared among expanded clones across subjects, suggesting private TCR-beta repertoires in all groups.

The chain employs TRBV29-1 and TRBJ2-4; no D gene call is confident. Input material: PBMCs. The source of this sequence is a female donor with HTLV-1-associated myelopathy (HAM/TSP). The CDR3 protein: CSVAFGKNIQYF. In nucleotide form, the sequence is TGCAGCGTTGCGTTTGGGAAAAACATTCAGTACTTC.